The 21 T cell receptor beta chains presented below share a single source sample, sequenced in a study of PD-1 blockade in classical Hodgkin lymphoma. With no exception, relapse followed autologous stem cell transplantation in all patients, and brentuximab vedotin exposure varied. TCRdb's copy holds only in-frame clones and misses some; the assay was immunoSEQ multiplex PCR. The sample records around 41,000 clones, over 65% being singletons. The sample in question was peripheral blood mononuclear cells (PBMCs), obtained before the second cycle of nivolumab. These receptors originate from a human donor with classical Hodgkin lymphoma.

This chain uses TRBV27 with TRBJ2-7; TRBD1 matches 9 bases. Germline trimming cut 11 bases from V and 4 bases from J; bases unmatched to any gene: 12. The CDR3 has 14 amino acids. Looked up from germline, CDR1 is MNHEY and CDR2 is SMNVEV (reference sequence). The CDR3 DNA reads TGTGCCGTAAGCCCGGGACAGGGAGGGTACGAGCAGTACTTC. Translating gives CAVSPGQGGYEQYF.

V and J are TRBV28 and TRBJ1-2; no firm D call. The CDR3 consists of 13 residues. V lost 6 bases and J 6 bases, leaving 14 bases between the germline ends. Germline V gene sequence: CDR1 MDHEN, CDR2 SYDVKM. CDR3 sequence: CASSPLHENGYTF. Written as DNA, the CDR3 is TGTGCCAGCAGCCCCCTCCATGAGAATGGCTACACCTTC.

The chain has TRBV11-2 and TRBJ2-7, with no clear D. The V end was cut by 0 bases, the J end by 0 bases, with 9 bases between. The CDR3 loop spans 15 amino acids. Germline CDR1 reads SGHAT; CDR2 reads FQNNGV. This chain's CDR3 is CASSLEVPDSYEQYF. The CDR3 coding sequence is TGTGCCAGCAGCTTAGAGGTTCCGGACTCCTACGAGCAGTACTTC.

In this sample, this clone turned up once. V and J are TRBV4-3 and TRBJ1-4, with 9 bases fitting TRBD1. V shed 1 base and J 4 bases; nucleotides not matched to a gene: 4. CDR1 and CDR2 (germline): LGHNA, YSLEER. This CDR3 has 16 residues. CDR3 DNA sequence: TGCGCCAGCAGCCAAGTCTGGGACAGGGATAATGAAAAACTGTTTTTT. This sequence encodes CASSQVWDRDNEKLFF.

The gene calls are TRBV5-4 and TRBJ2-1; D unclear. CDR1 and CDR2 from the germline V gene are SGHNT and YYREEE (reference sequence). V was cut by 1 base and J by 8 bases, with 10 bases left in between. The CDR3 covers 13 residues. The CDR3 DNA sequence: TGTGCCAGCAGCTTGCCAGTAATGGATGAGCAGTTCTTC. Amino acid sequence: CASSLPVMDEQFF.

The chain recombines TRBV10-3 with TRBJ2-7; no definite D call. The CDR3 length is 12 residues. V was trimmed by 11 bases and J by 3 bases, leaving 14 bases between them. Germline CDR1 and CDR2: ENHRY and SYGVKD. The CDR3 reads CAFGRSNYEQYF. Here the CDR3 DNA reads TGTGCCTTCGGACGCAGCAACTACGAGCAGTACTTC.

V is TRBV30 and J is TRBJ2-5; 7 bases align to TRBD2. CDR1 and CDR2 from the germline V gene are GTSNPN and SVGIG (reference sequence). The CDR3 consists of 16 residues. V trimming: 2 bases; J trimming: 3 bases; junction bases outside the gene matches: 12. The CDR3 region has the DNA TGTGCCTGGAGTACAATAGTCGGGGGGAGGGAAGAGACCCAGTACTTC. Translating gives CAWSTIVGGREETQYF.

The chain combines TRBV7-2 with TRBJ1-3, with 7 bases aligning to TRBD1. The CDR3 length is 14 residues. Germline CDR1 is SGHTA and CDR2 is FQGNSA. V was pared by 5 bases and J by 0 bases, with 1 base of the junction left unmatched. In DNA form, the CDR3 reads TGTGCCAGCAGCGACAGGGCCTCTGGAAACACCATATATTTT. Its translation is CASSDRASGNTIYF.

J is TRBJ2-7 and V is TRBV28; 9 bases align to TRBD2. The CDR3 extends over 14 amino acids. With V trimmed by 6 bases and J by 3 bases, 6 bases remained unmatched. CDR1 and CDR2 (germline): MDHEN, SYDVKM. The CDR3 loop reads CASRSGGTLYEQYF. CDR3 nucleotide sequence: TGTGCCAGCAGGAGCGGGGGGACGCTCTACGAGCAGTACTTC.

The V gene is TRBV27, the J gene TRBJ1-2; D call uncertain. From germline, CDR1 is MNHEY and CDR2 SMNVEV (reference sequence). V lost 7 bases and J 4 bases, leaving 16 bases between the germline ends. This CDR3 region has 14 residues. The CDR3 protein is CASKFSSFSYGYTF. The DNA of the CDR3 is TGTGCCAGCAAATTCAGCAGTTTTTCCTATGGCTACACCTTC.

This clone has only a few counts. The chain recombines TRBV6-1 with TRBJ2-1; TRBD2 matches at 11 bases. The V segment lost 10 bases and the J segment 8 bases; nucleotides outside the gene matches: 10. There are 14 residues in the CDR3. Germline CDR1 and CDR2: MNHNS and SASEGT. The CDR3 DNA reads as TGTGCCACCCGACTCGGGACTAGCGGCGATGAGCAGTTCTTC. Translation: CATRLGTSGDEQFF.

This clone was picked up a small number of times. The CDR3 coding sequence is TGTGCCAGCAGCTTTGGCAGGGCGAGCTTGGATGGCTACACCTTC. Translated, it gives CASSFGRASLDGYTF. The chain employs TRBV7-9 and TRBJ1-2; D is possibly TRBD1 (5 bases). The ends were cut back, 3 bases at V and 6 bases at J, with 17 bases in the middle. This CDR3 has 15 amino acids. Germline CDR1 is SEHNR and CDR2 is FQNEAQ (reference sequence).

This chain links TRBV7-9 with TRBJ2-1; 8 bases fit TRBD2. V lost 8 bases and J lost 3; bases outside the gene matches: 6. Looked up from germline, CDR1 is SEHNR and CDR2 is FQNEAQ (reference sequence). The CDR3 consists of 14 residues. This chain's CDR3 is CASSPAGDYNEQFF. CDR3 sequence (DNA): TGTGCCAGCTCCCCAGCGGGGGACTACAATGAGCAGTTCTTC.

This clone was recorded a few times. The chain uses TRBV28 and TRBJ2-2, with 7 bases that match TRBD2. This CDR3 has 15 residues. Germline V gene data show CDR1 as MDHEN and CDR2 as SYDVKM. V shed 6 bases, J shed 1 base, and the junction held 5 bases outside the gene matches. The CDR3 nucleotides are TGTGCCAGCAGCCAGCGCGGGGGGAACACCGGGGAGCTGTTTTTT. Protein: CASSQRGGNTGELFF.

This clone was seen a handful of times. The chain couples TRBV30 to TRBJ1-1, with D uncertain. V lost 3 bases, J lost 4 bases, and 18 bases lay in between. Germline V lookup: CDR1 GTSNPN, CDR2 SVGIG (reference sequence). The CDR3 is 15 amino acids. The CDR3 reads CAWSIGWDPGTEAFF. CDR3 coding DNA: TGTGCCTGGAGCATAGGGTGGGATCCGGGCACTGAAGCTTTCTTT.

This clone was observed a handful of times. The same CDR3 is also encoded by other DNA sequences in this sample. The V and J genes are TRBV19 and TRBJ1-3, with a weak D call TRBD1 (5 bases). Deletions cut 1 base from V and 2 bases from J, with 9 bases between. This CDR3 is 15 amino acids long. Germline CDR1 reads LNHDA; CDR2 reads SQIVND (reference sequence). The CDR3 sequence: CASSIGGTTGNTIYF. For the CDR3, the DNA is TGTGCCAGTAGTATAGGCGGGACGACTGGAAACACCATATATTTT.

This chain connects TRBV7-2 to TRBJ1-1; D is possibly TRBD1 (5 bases). This CDR3 contains 13 residues. Trimming removed 6 bases at V and 6 bases at J, with 14 bases between. CDR1 is SGHTA, CDR2 FQGNSA, per germline. CDR3 DNA sequence: TGTGCCAGCAGGAGGGGCCTAGGCGCTGAAGCTTTCTTT. Residues: CASRRGLGAEAFF.

The chain couples TRBV18 to TRBJ2-7, with 8 bases aligning to TRBD2. J lost 2 bases, V lost 4 bases, and 13 bases had no gene match. The CDR3 loop spans 17 amino acids. In germline, CDR1 is KGHSH, CDR2 LQKENI. The CDR3 here is CASSLRRTSQTTYEQYF. The CDR3 bases are TGTGCCAGCTCACTACGCAGGACTAGCCAAACCACCTACGAGCAGTACTTC.

The J gene is TRBJ1-1, the V gene TRBV19; D not certain. The CDR3 covers 13 residues. Trimming took 1 base from V and 3 from J, leaving 6 bases between them. The germline gives CDR1 LNHDA, CDR2 SQIVND (reference sequence). The CDR3 loop is CASSIVGYTEAFF. The DNA of the CDR3 is TGTGCCAGTAGTATAGTGGGTTACACTGAAGCTTTCTTT.

The chain carries TRBV7-2 and TRBJ1-1; 9 bases are a match to TRBD1. The CDR3 runs 15 residues. The V gene's germline CDR1 is SGHTA and CDR2 FQGNSA. V shed 2 bases and J 6 bases; nucleotides not matched to a gene: 7. CDR3 protein: CASSLHPGTGSEAFF. The CDR3 DNA follows: TGTGCCAGCAGCTTACATCCAGGGACAGGGTCTGAAGCTTTCTTT.

V is TRBV25-1 and J is TRBJ2-2; no firm D call. CDR3 size: 15 residues. Per the germline V gene, CDR1 is MGHDK and CDR2 is SYGVNS. V lost 8 bases to trimming and J lost 1 base, with 14 bases between them. DNA of the CDR3: TGTGCCAGCTCCCTCGCTACATGGAACACCGGGGAGCTGTTTTTT. It codes for CASSLATWNTGELFF.